This T cell receptor beta chain was sequenced for a study of cytomegalovirus exposure and HLA in healthy donors. Study details: As released early, the data held roughly 85 million unique TCRs from HLA-typed donors.

Germline loops: CDR1 SGHTA, CDR2 FQGNSA. The CDR3 length is 15 residues. Trimming shortened V by 5 bases and J by 4 bases, and 15 bases separated the two germline ends. Primers for the PCR totalled 60 Vbeta and 13 Jbeta. Clones were read by immunoSEQ multiplex PCR, and TCRdb kept only the in-frame ones, dropping some. This sample carries some 120,000 clones, around four fifths of them seen once, and the ten largest clones take approximately 10%. General study points: Fewer N-insertions than the roughly 630-donor mean were reportedly shown by an Asian-associated ancestry cluster in a later analysis. 164 TCR beta chains were listed as cytomegalovirus-associated. In a later analysis, 15,000 to 20,000 TCR beta sequences were associated with HLA alleles at 0.05 false discovery rate.

For this clone: Its target is unknown.

The specimen was PBMCs. The J gene is TRBJ2-1, the V gene TRBV7-2, with D possibly matching TRBD1 (6 bases). This TCR derives from a male donor in good health and CMV-seropositive. The CDR3 nucleotides are TGTGCCAGCAGCCCCAACGGACAGTTATACAATGAGCAGTTCTTC. Its protein product is CASSPNGQLYNEQFF.